These 12 T cell receptor beta chains share one sample of origin, sequenced in a study of cytomegalovirus exposure and HLA in healthy donors. Sequencing used immunoSEQ multiplex PCR; TCRdb keeps in-frame clones, though not all of them. The sample records about 98,000 clones, about 95% being singletons. Source material: PBMCs. The receptors stem from a young woman in good health and CMV-seronegative.

For the CDR3, the DNA is TGTGCCAGCACTCGACAGGGTAATGGCTACACCTTC. Protein sequence: CASTRQGNGYTF. V gene TRBV6-1 combines with J gene TRBJ1-2; 7 positions agree with TRBD1. The CDR3 totals 12 residues. Trimming cost V 7 bases and J 6 bases; bases outside gene matches: 5. Germline V gene sequence: CDR1 MNHNS, CDR2 SASEGT.

The chain links TRBV5-8 to TRBJ2-1; possible D gene TRBD1, 6 bases. Germline values: CDR1 SGHTS, CDR2 YDEGEE. This CDR3 has 10 amino acids. With 6 bases removed from V and 10 bases from J, the gap between germline ends came to 8 bases. In DNA, the CDR3 is TGTGCCAGCAAAAGGGGGGAGCAGTTCTTC. This encodes CASKRGEQFF.

The gene calls are TRBV2 and TRBJ2-5, with TRBD2 matching 13 bases. V shed 2 bases and J 5 bases; nucleotides not matched to a gene: 2. CDR3 length: 15 amino acids. Germline V lookup: CDR1 SNHLY, CDR2 FYNNEI. The CDR3 bases are TGTGCCAGCAGTGAAACTAGCGGGGGGGGTGAGACCCAGTACTTC. Amino acid sequence: CASSETSGGGETQYF. Filled out from reference TRBV2 and TRBJ2-5, the complete variable domain reads EPEVTQTPSHQVTQMGQEVILRCVPISNHLYFYWYRQILGQKVEFLVSFYNNEISEKSEIFDDQFSVERPDGSNFTLKIRSTKLEDSAMYFCASSETSGGGETQYFGPGTRLLVL.

The sample holds one count of this clone. The chain couples TRBV2 to TRBJ2-3, with 10 positions matching TRBD2. Germline V CDR1 and CDR2: SNHLY, FYNNEI. The CDR3 is 14 amino acids. V was clipped by 6 bases and J by 6 bases; unmatched bases: 6. The CDR3 DNA sequence: TGTGCCAGCAGCGGGACTAGCGATTTCGATACGCAGTATTTT. Protein: CASSGTSDFDTQYF.

This chain joins TRBV5-8 and TRBJ1-5, with TRBD1 matching over 8 bases. J lost 7 bases, V lost 1 base, and 4 bases had no gene match. The CDR3 spans 14 residues. Germline-derived CDR1 and CDR2 are SGHTS and YDEGEE. The CDR3 here is CASSLSGGEQPQHF. In DNA form, the CDR3 reads TGTGCCAGCAGCTTGTCAGGGGGCGAACAGCCCCAGCATTTT.

CDR3 in DNA: TGTGCCAGCAGCCGCGTAGCGGGGGGACACTACAATGAGCAGTTCTTC. This encodes CASSRVAGGHYNEQFF. The rearrangement joins TRBV7-8 to TRBJ2-1; 10 nucleotides line up with TRBD2. Germline V CDR1 and CDR2: SGHVS, FQNEAQ. V shed 5 bases and J 3 bases; nucleotides not matched to a gene: 7. The CDR3 is 16 amino acids.

CDR3 protein: CASRAGLAGYTGELFF. The DNA of the CDR3 is TGTGCCAGCAGGGCAGGACTAGCGGGGTACACCGGGGAGCTGTTTTTT. The J gene is TRBJ2-2, the V gene TRBV2; 12 nucleotides line up with TRBD2. V lost 6 bases, J lost 3 bases, and 5 bases stayed unmatched. From germline, CDR1 is SNHLY and CDR2 FYNNEI. CDR3 size: 16 residues.

This clone was detected a few times. CDR3: CASRGTGGTEAFF. The CDR3 bases are TGTGCCAGTAGGGGGACAGGGGGCACTGAAGCTTTCTTT. This sequence joins TRBV19 and TRBJ1-1, with 11 bases fitting TRBD1. Germline V gene sequence: CDR1 LNHDA, CDR2 SQIVND (reference sequence). The CDR3 covers 13 residues. With 6 bases clipped from V and 4 bases from J, the junction kept 1 base outside the gene matches.

The chain uses TRBV27 and TRBJ2-1; D possibly corresponds to TRBD1 (6 bases). Germline lookup yields CDR1 MNHEY and CDR2 SMNVEV (reference sequence). The CDR3 length is 15 residues. V was clipped by 6 bases and J by 3 bases, with 15 bases between them. The CDR3 loop reads CASSFRTDLYNEQFF. The CDR3 DNA sequence: TGTGCCAGCAGCTTCAGGACAGACCTCTACAATGAGCAGTTCTTC.

The CDR3 spells CASSLASSGTGTDTQYF. The CDR3 nucleotides read TGTGCCAGCAGCTTAGCCTCGTCTGGGACAGGGACAGATACGCAGTATTTT. V gene TRBV11-3 combines with J gene TRBJ2-3; TRBD1 matches at 9 bases. Germline V lookup: CDR1 SGHNT, CDR2 YENEEA. This CDR3 has 17 amino acids. With V trimmed by 1 base and J by 3 bases, 8 bases remained unmatched.

This clone was recorded once. V is TRBV28 and J is TRBJ2-7; D is possibly TRBD1 (6 bases). The CDR3 has 13 residues. Germline CDR1 is MDHEN and CDR2 is SYDVKM. The V end lost 9 bases, the J end lost 7 bases, and 19 bases lay between the germline ends. The CDR3 loop is CASSGAQVREQYF. The DNA for the CDR3 is TGTGCCAGTTCAGGGGCCCAGGTCCGGGAGCAGTACTTC.

This chain uses TRBV6-1 with TRBJ2-3; 13 bases are a match to TRBD2. Trimming cost V 10 bases and J 4 bases; bases outside gene matches: 2. Looked up from germline, CDR1 is MNHNS and CDR2 is SASEGT. The CDR3 loop spans 13 amino acids. The chain's CDR3 is CATGLAGADTQYF. The CDR3 nucleotides are TGTGCCACCGGACTAGCGGGAGCAGATACGCAGTATTTT.